The 11 T cell receptor beta chains presented below share a single source sample, sequenced in a study of CD8 T cells in ankylosing spondylitis. TCRdb called the 5' RACE reads again in MiXCR, with one record for every CDR3 protein. The profile covers 200,000 to 300,000 distinct CDR3 sequences, with over 30% appearing a single time and roughly 4.2% taken by the ten largest. The source material was blood, either unsorted or a sorted T cell fraction (not recorded which). These receptors were taken from a male donor with ankylosing spondylitis or in good health (not recorded which).

The CDR3 region is CASSQDKLEETQYF. The CDR3 bases are TGTGCCAGCAGCCAAGATAAACTAGAGGAGACCCAGTACTTC. V and J are TRBV14 and TRBJ2-5; D is perhaps TRBD2 (5 bases). The CDR3 is 14 residues long. Trimming shortened V by 0 bases and J by 5 bases, and 10 bases separated the two germline ends. Germline-derived CDR1 and CDR2 are SGHDN and FVKESK.

This clonotype was counted a few times. This chain joins TRBV20-1 and TRBJ1-1, with D tentatively TRBD1 (6 bases). Trimming cost V 0 bases and J 0 bases, with 11 bases left between them. The germline V gene has CDR1 DFQATT and CDR2 SNEGSKA (reference sequence). CDR3 length: 15 residues. In nucleotides, the CDR3 is TGCAGTGCTAGAGATCGGCAGGGGCTGAACACTGAAGCTTTCTTT. Translation: CSARDRQGLNTEAFF.

The sample holds a few counts of this clonotype. V usage is TRBV15 and J usage is TRBJ1-5, with 11 bases aligning to TRBD1. CDR1 is LNHNV and CDR2 is YYDKDF in the germline V gene (reference sequence). J gave up 13 bases and V 0 bases, and 11 bases lay outside the gene matches. The CDR3 loop spans 16 amino acids. This CDR3 is CATSRDRRTGGRPQHF. As DNA, the CDR3 is TGTGCCACCAGCAGAGATCGAAGGACAGGGGGCAGACCTCAGCATTTT.

This clonotype was observed a handful of times. This chain uses TRBV29-1 with TRBJ2-1; D is undetermined. Germline CDR1 is SQVTM and CDR2 is ANQGSEA. V dropped 4 bases and J dropped 3 bases, with 10 bases sitting between them. CDR3 length equals 13 residues. As DNA, the CDR3 is TGCAGCGTTGTCCCAGCTAACTACAATGAGCAGTTCTTC. Protein: CSVVPANYNEQFF.

There are a few counts of this clonotype. This sequence joins TRBV10-3 and TRBJ2-7; no clear D. The germline gives CDR1 ENHRY, CDR2 SYGVKD. V gave up 3 bases and J gave up 0 bases, with 12 bases separating them. This CDR3 spans 15 amino acids. DNA of the CDR3: TGTGCCATCAGTGAAGGCGATAGGGTCTCCTACGAGCAGTACTTC. It encodes CAISEGDRVSYEQYF.

This clonotype was picked up a small number of times. J is TRBJ1-5 and V is TRBV6-1, with TRBD1 matching 9 bases. Germline assignment: CDR1 MNHNS and CDR2 SASEGT. The CDR3 runs 15 residues. Trimming cost V 7 bases and J 5 bases; bases outside gene matches: 9. CDR3 amino acids: CASTDRQGEDQPQHF. DNA of the CDR3: TGTGCCAGCACTGACCGACAGGGGGAGGATCAGCCCCAGCATTTT.

This clonotype appeared a few times. The chain combines TRBV5-1 with TRBJ2-3; D might be TRBD1 (6 bases). Per germline, CDR1 SGHRS and CDR2 YFSETQ. The ends were cut back, 4 bases at V and 0 bases at J, with 9 bases in the middle. This CDR3 is built from 14 residues. The CDR3 sequence: CASSRQASTDTQYF. The CDR3 nucleotides read TGCGCCAGCAGCCGACAGGCTAGCACAGATACGCAGTATTTT.

This chain connects TRBV10-3 to TRBJ1-2; D gene ambiguous. Trimming removed 8 bases at V and 5 bases at J, with 9 bases between. The CDR3 extends over 11 amino acids. Germline V gene lookup returns CDR1 ENHRY and CDR2 SYGVKD. CDR3 coding DNA: TGTGCCATCGGGCCACCTTATGGCTACACCTTC. As protein: CAIGPPYGYTF.

This CDR3 reads CASTTPGTGGNTIYF. The CDR3 DNA sequence: TGTGCCAGCACCACCCCGGGTACCGGCGGAAACACCATATATTTT. The V and J genes are TRBV6-1 and TRBJ1-3; D gene ambiguous. The germline V gene has CDR1 MNHNS and CDR2 SASEGT. The V gene lost 7 bases and the J gene lost 4 bases, with 17 bases spanning the gap. CDR3 size: 15 residues.

The table lists this clonotype with a few counts. The V and J genes are TRBV20-1 and TRBJ2-3, with D hard to call. With 5 bases removed from V and 6 bases from J, the gap between germline ends came to 15 bases. Germline-derived CDR1 and CDR2 are DFQATT and SNEGSKA (reference sequence). The CDR3 sequence is 13 residues long. CDR3 amino acids: CSAFLGLTDTQYF. The CDR3 nucleotides read TGCAGTGCTTTCTTGGGTTTGACGGATACGCAGTATTTT.

This clonotype was counted between two and nine times. The genes are TRBV12-3 or TRBV12-4 and TRBJ1-2, with 7 bases identical to TRBD1. This CDR3 has 17 residues. The junction had 15 bases not matched to a gene; V was cut back by 5 bases and J by 3 bases. The CDR3 region is CASSIRQGTRIHYGYTF. The CDR3 DNA reads as TGTGCCAGCAGTATACGACAGGGAACCCGCATACACTATGGCTACACCTTC.